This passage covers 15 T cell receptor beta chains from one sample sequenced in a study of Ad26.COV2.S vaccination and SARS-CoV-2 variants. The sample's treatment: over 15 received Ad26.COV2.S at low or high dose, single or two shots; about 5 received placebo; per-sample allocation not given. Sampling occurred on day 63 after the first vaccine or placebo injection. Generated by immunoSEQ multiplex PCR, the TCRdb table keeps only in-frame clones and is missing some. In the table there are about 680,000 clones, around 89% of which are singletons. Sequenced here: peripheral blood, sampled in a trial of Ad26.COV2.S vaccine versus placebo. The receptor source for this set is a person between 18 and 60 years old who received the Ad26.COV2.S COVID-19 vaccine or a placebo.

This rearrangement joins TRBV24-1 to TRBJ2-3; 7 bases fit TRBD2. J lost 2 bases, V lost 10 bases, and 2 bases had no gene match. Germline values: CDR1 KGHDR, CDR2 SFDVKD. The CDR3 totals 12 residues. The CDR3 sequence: CATGDYTDTQYF. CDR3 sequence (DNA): TGTGCCACGGGGGACTACACAGATACGCAGTATTTT.

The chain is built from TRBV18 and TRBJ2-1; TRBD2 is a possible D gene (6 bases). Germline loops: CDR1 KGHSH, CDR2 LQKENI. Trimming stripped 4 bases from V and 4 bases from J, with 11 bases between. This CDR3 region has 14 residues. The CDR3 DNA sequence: TGTGCCAGCTCACGAGCGGGTCCGTACAATGAGCAGTTCTTC. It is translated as CASSRAGPYNEQFF.

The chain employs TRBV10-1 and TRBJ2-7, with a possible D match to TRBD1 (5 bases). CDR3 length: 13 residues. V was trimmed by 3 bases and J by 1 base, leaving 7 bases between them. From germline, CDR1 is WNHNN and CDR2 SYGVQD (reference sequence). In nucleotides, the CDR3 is TGCGCCAGCAGTGATGACAGATCCTACGAGCAGTACTTC. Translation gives CASSDDRSYEQYF.

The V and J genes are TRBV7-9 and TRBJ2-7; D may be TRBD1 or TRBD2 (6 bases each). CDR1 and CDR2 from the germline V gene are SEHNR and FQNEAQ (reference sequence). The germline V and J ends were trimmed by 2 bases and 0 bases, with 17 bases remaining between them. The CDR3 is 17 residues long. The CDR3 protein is CASSLRGGDTSSYEQYF. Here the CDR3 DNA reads TGTGCCAGCAGCTTACGTGGAGGGGACACAAGCTCCTACGAGCAGTACTTC.

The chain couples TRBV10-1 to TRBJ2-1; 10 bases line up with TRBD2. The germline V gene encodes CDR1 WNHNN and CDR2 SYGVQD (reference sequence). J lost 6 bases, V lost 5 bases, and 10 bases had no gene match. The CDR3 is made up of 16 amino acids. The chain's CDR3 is CASSPPSGSRPNEQFF. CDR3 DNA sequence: TGCGCCAGCAGTCCACCTAGCGGGAGTAGGCCCAATGAGCAGTTCTTC.

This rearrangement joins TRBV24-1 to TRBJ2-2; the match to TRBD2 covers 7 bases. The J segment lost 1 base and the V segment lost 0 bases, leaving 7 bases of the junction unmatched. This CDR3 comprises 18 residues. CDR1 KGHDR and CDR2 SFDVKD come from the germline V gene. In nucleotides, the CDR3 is TGTGCCACCAGTGATTTGTGGGGCGCGGGAGAGAACACCGGGGAGCTGTTTTTT. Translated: CATSDLWGAGENTGELFF.

CDR3 sequence reads: CASTPSTDTQYF. The CDR3 DNA follows: TGTGCCAGCACTCCTAGCACAGATACGCAGTATTTT. V is TRBV6-5 and J is TRBJ2-3, with D uncertain. Germline-derived CDR1 and CDR2 are MNHEY and SVGAGI. V lost 7 bases to trimming and J lost 0 bases, with 5 bases between them. This CDR3 comprises 12 residues.

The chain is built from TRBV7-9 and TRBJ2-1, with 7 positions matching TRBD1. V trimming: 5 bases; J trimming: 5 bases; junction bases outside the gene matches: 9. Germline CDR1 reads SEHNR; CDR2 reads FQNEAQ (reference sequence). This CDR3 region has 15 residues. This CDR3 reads CASSLQGQANNEQFF. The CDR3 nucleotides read TGTGCCAGCAGCCTGCAAGGACAGGCGAACAATGAGCAGTTCTTC.

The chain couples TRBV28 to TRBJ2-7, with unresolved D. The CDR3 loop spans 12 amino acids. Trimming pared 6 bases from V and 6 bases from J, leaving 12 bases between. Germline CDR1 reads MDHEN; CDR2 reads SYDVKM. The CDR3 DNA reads TGTGCCAGCAGCCGAGCTAGAGGCGAGCAGTACTTC. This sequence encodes CASSRARGEQYF.

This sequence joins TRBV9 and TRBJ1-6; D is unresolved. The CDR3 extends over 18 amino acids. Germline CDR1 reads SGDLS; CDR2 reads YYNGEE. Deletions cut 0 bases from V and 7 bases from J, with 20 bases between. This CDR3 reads CASSVDGVGQSLNSPLHF. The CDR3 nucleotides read TGTGCCAGCAGCGTAGACGGTGTTGGGCAGTCCCTCAATTCACCCCTCCACTTT.

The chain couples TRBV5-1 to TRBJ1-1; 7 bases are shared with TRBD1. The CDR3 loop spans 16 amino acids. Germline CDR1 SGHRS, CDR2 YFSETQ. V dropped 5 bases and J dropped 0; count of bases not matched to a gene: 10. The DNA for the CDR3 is TGCGCCAGCAGTCCCGACAGGGTTAGTATGAACACTGAAGCTTTCTTT. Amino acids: CASSPDRVSMNTEAFF.

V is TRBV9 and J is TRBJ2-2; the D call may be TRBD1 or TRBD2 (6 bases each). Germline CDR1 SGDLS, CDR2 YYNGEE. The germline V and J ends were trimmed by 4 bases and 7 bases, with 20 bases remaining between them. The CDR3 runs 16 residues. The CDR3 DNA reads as TGTGCCAGCAGCCCTAGACCGAGGGGGGTGGACGGGGAGCTGTTTTTT. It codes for CASSPRPRGVDGELFF.

The CDR3 loop is CASSQAPDTGYYGYTF. The CDR3 region has the DNA TGCGCCAGCAGCCAAGCCCCCGATACAGGGTACTATGGCTACACCTTC. The chain employs TRBV4-3 and TRBJ1-2; TRBD1 might be the D (6 bases). The germline V and J ends were trimmed by 1 base and 3 bases, with 15 bases remaining between them. This CDR3 is built from 16 residues. Germline assignment: CDR1 LGHNA and CDR2 YSLEER.

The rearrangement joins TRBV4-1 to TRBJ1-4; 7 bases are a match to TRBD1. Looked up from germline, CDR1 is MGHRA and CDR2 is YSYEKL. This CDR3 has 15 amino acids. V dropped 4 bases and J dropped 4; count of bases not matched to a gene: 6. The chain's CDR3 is CASSRRDSDNEKLFF. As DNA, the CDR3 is TGCGCCAGCAGCCGCCGGGACAGCGATAATGAAAAACTGTTTTTT.

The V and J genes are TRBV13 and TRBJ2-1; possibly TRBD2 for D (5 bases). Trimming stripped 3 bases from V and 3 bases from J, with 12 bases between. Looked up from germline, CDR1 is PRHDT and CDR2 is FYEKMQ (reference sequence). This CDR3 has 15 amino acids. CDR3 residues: CASSFLSGVYNEQFF. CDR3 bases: TGTGCCAGCAGCTTTTTATCCGGGGTCTACAATGAGCAGTTCTTC. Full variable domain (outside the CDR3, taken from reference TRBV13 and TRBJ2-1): AAGVIQSPRHLIKEKRETATLKCYPIPRHDTVYWYQQGPGQDPQFLISFYEKMQSDKGSIPDRFSAQQFSDYHSELNMSSLELGDSALYFCASSFLSGVYNEQFFGPGTRLTVL.